The source of this TCR beta chain is a study of shared T cell receptors in the human thymus. The V gene's germline CDR1 is MGHRA and CDR2 YSYEKL. V was pared by 5 bases and J by 5 bases, with 15 bases between. The CDR3 is 15 amino acids. Sequencing used immunoSEQ multiplex PCR; TCRdb keeps in-frame clones, though not all of them. In the table there are approximately 760,000 clones, approximately 83% of which are singletons. Separately, the same data were catalogued under a study of human thymus T cells. As that study records: Thymic repertoires overlap heavily among unrelated individuals, related research has reported.

The gene calls are TRBV4-1 and TRBJ2-2; perhaps TRBD2 as D (6 bases). This sequence was found in a girl less than two years old with a congenital heart defect. Source material: thymocytes. The CDR3 reads CASSTRLVGTGELFF. Written as DNA, the CDR3 is TGCGCCAGCAGCACGCGACTAGTTGGGACCGGGGAGCTGTTTTTT.